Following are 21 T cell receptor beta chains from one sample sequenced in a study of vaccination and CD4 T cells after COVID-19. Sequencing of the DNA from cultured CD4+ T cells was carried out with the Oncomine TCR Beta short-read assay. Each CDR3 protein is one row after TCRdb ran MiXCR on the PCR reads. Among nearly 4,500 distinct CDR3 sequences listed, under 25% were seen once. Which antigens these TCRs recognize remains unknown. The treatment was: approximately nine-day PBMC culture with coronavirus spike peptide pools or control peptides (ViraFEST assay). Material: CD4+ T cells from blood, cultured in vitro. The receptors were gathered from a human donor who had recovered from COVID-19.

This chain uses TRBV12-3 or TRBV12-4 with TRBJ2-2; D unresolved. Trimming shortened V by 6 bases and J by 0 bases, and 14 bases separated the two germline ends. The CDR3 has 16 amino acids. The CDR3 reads CASSRRRRTNTGELFF. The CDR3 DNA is TGTGCCAGCAGCCGCCGTCGCCGGACGAACACCGGGGAGCTGTTTTTT.

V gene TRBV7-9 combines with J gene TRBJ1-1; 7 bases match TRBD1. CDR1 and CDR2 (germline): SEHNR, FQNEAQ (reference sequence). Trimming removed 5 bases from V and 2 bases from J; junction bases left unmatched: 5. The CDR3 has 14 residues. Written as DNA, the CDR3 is TGTGCCAGCAGCCTACAGGGGACCAACACTGAAGCTTTCTTT. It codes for CASSLQGTNTEAFF.

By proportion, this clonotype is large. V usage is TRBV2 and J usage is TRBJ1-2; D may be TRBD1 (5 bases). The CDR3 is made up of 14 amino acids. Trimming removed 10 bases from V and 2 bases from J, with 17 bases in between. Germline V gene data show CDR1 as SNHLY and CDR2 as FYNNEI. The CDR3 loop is CANKKGAANYGYTF. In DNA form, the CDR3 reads TGTGCCAACAAAAAAGGGGCTGCAAACTATGGCTACACCTTC.

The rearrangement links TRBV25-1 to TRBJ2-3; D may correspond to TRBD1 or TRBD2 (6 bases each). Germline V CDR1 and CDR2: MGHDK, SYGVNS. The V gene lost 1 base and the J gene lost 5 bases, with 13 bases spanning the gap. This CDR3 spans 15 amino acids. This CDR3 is CASSEFTGAVDTQYF. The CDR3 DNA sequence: TGTGCCAGCAGTGAATTCACGGGGGCGGTAGATACGCAGTATTTT.

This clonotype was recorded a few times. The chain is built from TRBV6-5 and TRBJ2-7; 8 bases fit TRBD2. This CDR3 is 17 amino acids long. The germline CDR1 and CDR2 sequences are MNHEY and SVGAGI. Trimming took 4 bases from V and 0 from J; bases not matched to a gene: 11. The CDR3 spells CASSSPGGGTNSYEQYF. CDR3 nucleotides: TGTGCCAGCAGTTCCCCGGGGGGGGGTACAAACTCCTACGAGCAGTACTTC.

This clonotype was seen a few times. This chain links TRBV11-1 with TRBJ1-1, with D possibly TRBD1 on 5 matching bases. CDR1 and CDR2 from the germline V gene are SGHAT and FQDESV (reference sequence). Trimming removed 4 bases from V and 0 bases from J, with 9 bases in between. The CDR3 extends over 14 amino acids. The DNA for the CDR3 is TGTGCCAGCAGCTGGGACCGACTGAACACTGAAGCTTTCTTT. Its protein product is CASSWDRLNTEAFF.

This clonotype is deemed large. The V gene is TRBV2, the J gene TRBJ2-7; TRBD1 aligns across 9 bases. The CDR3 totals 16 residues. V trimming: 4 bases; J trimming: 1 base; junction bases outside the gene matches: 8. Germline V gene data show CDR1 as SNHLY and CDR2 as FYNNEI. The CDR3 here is CASSVFETGGSYEQYF. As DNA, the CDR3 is TGTGCCAGCAGTGTCTTCGAGACAGGGGGGTCCTACGAGCAGTACTTC. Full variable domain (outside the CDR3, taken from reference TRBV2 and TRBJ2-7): EPEVTQTPSHQVTQMGQEVILRCVPISNHLYFYWYRQILGQKVEFLVSFYNNEISEKSEIFDDQFSVERPDGSNFTLKIRSTKLEDSAMYFCASSVFETGGSYEQYFGPGTRLTVT.

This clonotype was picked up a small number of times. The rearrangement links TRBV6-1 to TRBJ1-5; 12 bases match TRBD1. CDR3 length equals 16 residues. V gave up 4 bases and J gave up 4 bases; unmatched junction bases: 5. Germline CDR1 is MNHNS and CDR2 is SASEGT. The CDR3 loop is CASSGRGQGANQPQHF. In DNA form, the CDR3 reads TGTGCCAGCAGTGGTAGGGGACAGGGGGCTAATCAGCCCCAGCATTTT.

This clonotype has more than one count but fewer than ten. CDR3: CASSLVARGARSGNTIYF. In nucleotides, the CDR3 is TGTGCCAGCAGCTTAGTCGCTCGGGGGGCTCGAAGTGGAAACACCATATATTTT. The chain combines TRBV7-8 with TRBJ1-3, with D perhaps matching TRBD1 (6 bases). Germline CDR1 SGHVS, CDR2 FQNEAQ. The CDR3 consists of 18 residues. V was clipped by 1 base and J by 3 bases, with 19 bases between them.

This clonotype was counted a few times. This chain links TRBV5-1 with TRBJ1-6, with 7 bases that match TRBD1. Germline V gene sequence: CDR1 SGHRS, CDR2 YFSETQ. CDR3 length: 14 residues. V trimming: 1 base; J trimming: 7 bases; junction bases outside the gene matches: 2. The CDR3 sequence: CASSLTGENSPLHF. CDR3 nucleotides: TGCGCCAGCAGCTTGACAGGGGAAAATTCACCCCTCCACTTT.

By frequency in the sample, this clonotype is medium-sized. CDR3 nucleotide sequence: TGCAGTGCGCCAAAAGGAGGGCCGCAAGAGACCCAGTACTTC. Translating gives CSAPKGGPQETQYF. The chain uses TRBV20-1 and TRBJ2-5; possible D gene TRBD2, 6 bases. V lost 6 bases and J 2 bases, leaving 16 bases between the germline ends. CDR1 is DFQATT, CDR2 SNEGSKA, per germline (reference sequence). The CDR3 spans 14 residues.

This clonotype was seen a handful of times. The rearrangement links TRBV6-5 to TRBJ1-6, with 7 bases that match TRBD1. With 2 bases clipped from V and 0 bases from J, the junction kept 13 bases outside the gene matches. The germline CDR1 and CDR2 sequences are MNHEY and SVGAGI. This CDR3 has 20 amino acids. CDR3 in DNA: TGTGCCAGCAGTTACGGAATAGGGACAGCTCAAAGCTCCTATAATTCACCCCTCCACTTT. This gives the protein CASSYGIGTAQSSYNSPLHF.

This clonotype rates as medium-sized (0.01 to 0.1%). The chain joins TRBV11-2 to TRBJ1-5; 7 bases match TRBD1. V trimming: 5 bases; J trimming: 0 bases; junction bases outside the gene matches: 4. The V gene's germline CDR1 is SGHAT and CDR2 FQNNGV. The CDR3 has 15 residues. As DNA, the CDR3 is TGTGCCAGCAGCCTAGCAGGGGGTAGCAATCAGCCCCAGCATTTT. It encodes CASSLAGGSNQPQHF. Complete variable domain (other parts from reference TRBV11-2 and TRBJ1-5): EAGVAQSPRYKIIEKRQSVAFWCNPISGHATLYWYQQILGQGPKLLIQFQNNGVVDDSQLPKDRFSAERLKGVDSTLKIQPAKLEDSAVYLCASSLAGGSNQPQHFGDGTRLSIL.

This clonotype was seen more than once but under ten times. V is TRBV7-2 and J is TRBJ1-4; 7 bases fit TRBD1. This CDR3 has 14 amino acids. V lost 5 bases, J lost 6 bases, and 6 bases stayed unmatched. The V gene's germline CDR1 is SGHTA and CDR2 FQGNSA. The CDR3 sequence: CASSRDRSYEKLFF. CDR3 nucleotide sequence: TGTGCCAGCAGCCGGGACAGATCCTATGAAAAACTGTTTTTT.

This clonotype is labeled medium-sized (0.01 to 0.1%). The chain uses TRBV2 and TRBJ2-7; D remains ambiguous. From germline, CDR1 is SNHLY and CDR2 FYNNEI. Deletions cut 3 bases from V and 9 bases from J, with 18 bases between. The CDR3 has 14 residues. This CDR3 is CASSDSLGTHGQYF. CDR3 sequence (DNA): TGTGCCAGCAGTGATTCTTTGGGCACTCACGGGCAGTACTTC.

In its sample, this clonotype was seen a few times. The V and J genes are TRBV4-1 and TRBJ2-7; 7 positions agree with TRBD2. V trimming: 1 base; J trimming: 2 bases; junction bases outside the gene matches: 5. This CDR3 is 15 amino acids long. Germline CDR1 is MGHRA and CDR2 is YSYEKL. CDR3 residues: CASSQAGTTTYEQYF. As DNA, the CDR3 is TGCGCCAGCAGCCAAGCCGGGACTACTACCTACGAGCAGTACTTC.

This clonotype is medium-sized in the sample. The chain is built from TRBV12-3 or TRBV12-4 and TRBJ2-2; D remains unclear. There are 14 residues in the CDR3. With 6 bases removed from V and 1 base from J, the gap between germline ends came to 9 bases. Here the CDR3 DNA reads TGTGCCAGCAGCTTGCTCCTGAACACCGGGGAGCTGTTTTTT. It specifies CASSLLLNTGELFF.

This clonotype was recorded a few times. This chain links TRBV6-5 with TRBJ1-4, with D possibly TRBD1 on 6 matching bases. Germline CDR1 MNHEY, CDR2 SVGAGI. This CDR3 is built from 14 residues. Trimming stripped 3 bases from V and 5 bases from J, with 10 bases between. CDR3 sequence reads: CASSYWGQNEKLFF. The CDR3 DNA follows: TGTGCCAGCAGTTATTGGGGGCAGAATGAAAAACTGTTTTTT.

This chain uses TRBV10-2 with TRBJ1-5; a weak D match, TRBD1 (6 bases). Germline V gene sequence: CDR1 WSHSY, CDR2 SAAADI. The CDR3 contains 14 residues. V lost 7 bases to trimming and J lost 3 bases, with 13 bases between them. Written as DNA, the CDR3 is TGCGCCAGCACCCGGACAGCCTACAATCAGCCCCAGCATTTT. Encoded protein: CASTRTAYNQPQHF.

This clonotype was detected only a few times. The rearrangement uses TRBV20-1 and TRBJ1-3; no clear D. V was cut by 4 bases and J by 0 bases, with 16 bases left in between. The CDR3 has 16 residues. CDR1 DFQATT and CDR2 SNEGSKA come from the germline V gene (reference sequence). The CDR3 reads CSATLGRRDSGNTIYF. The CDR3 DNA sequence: TGCAGTGCTACCCTTGGACGACGGGACTCTGGAAACACCATATATTTT.

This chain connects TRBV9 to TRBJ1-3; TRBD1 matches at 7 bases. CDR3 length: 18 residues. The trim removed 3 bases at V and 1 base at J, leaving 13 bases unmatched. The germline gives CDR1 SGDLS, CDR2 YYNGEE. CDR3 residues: CASSARHDTGASGNTIYF. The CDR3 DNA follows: TGTGCCAGCAGCGCGAGACACGATACAGGGGCTTCTGGAAACACCATATATTTT.